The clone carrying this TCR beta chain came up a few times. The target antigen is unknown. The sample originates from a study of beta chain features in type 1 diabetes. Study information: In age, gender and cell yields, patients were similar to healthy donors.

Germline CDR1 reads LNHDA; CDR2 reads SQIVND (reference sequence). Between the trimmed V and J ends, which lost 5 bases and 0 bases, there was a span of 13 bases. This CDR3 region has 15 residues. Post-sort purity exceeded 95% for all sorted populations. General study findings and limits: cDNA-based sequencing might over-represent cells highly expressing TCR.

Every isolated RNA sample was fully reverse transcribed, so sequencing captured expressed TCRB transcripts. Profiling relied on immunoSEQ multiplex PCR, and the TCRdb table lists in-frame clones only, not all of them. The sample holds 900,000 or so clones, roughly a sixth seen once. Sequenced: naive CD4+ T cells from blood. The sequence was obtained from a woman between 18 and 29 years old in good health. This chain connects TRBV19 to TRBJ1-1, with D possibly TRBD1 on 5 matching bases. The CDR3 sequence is CASSQQGTLNTEAFF. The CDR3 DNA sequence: TGTGCCAGTAGTCAGCAGGGAACACTGAACACTGAAGCTTTCTTT.